Presented here are 20 T cell receptor beta chains from one specimen sequenced in a study of PD-L1 blockade in urothelial cancer. The repertoire was sequenced with immunoSEQ multiplex PCR; TCRdb's copy has only in-frame clones and lacks some. Seen here are 70,000 to 90,000 clones, around 85% observed once, and the top ten hold 14%. As to time point: pretreatment peripheral blood. The sample in question was PBMCs, obtained around atezolizumab (anti-PD-L1) treatment. The receptors derive from a man between 60 and 75 years old with urothelial cancer.

V usage is TRBV7-9 and J usage is TRBJ2-1, with 14 bases matching TRBD2. V was clipped by 3 bases and J by 1 base; unmatched bases: 8. Germline V lookup: CDR1 SEHNR, CDR2 FQNEAQ (reference sequence). CDR3 size: 19 residues. The CDR3 reads CASSFTTGTSGSSYNEQFF. The CDR3, as DNA: TGTGCCAGCAGCTTTACCACTGGGACTAGCGGGAGTTCCTACAATGAGCAGTTCTTC.

This clone has just a few counts. J is TRBJ2-1 and V is TRBV5-4; D unresolved. Germline V gene sequence: CDR1 SGHNT, CDR2 YYREEE (reference sequence). The V and J ends lost 1 base and 10 bases respectively, with 6 bases between them. CDR3 length: 11 amino acids. The chain's CDR3 is CASSLTEEQFF. CDR3 coding DNA: TGTGCCAGCAGCTTGACCGAGGAGCAGTTCTTC.

J is TRBJ2-5 and V is TRBV5-1; 8 bases agree with TRBD2. The germline CDR1 and CDR2 sequences are SGHRS and YFSETQ. The CDR3 spans 16 residues. V gave up 0 bases and J gave up 3 bases; unmatched junction bases: 7. The DNA of the CDR3 is TGCGCCAGCAGCTTGGGGACTACTAGCGGCAAAGAGACCCAGTACTTC. Its translation: CASSLGTTSGKETQYF.

The V call is TRBV5-1, the J call TRBJ2-7, with D uncertain. The V gene's germline CDR1 is SGHRS and CDR2 YFSETQ. The CDR3 extends over 11 amino acids. V was clipped by 3 bases and J by 4 bases, with 5 bases between them. The CDR3 DNA is TGCGCCAGCAGCTACGGGTACGAGCAGTACTTC. Translated: CASSYGYEQYF.

The rearrangement uses TRBV19 and TRBJ2-7, with 10 bases aligning to TRBD1. From germline, CDR1 is LNHDA and CDR2 SQIVND (reference sequence). The CDR3 has 14 residues. Trimming removed 10 bases from V and 4 bases from J; junction bases left unmatched: 10. The CDR3 is CATSGQGSSYEQYF. CDR3 nucleotides: TGTGCCACATCGGGACAGGGGTCGTCTTACGAGCAGTACTTC.

The rearrangement links TRBV6-6 to TRBJ2-7; D is possibly TRBD2 (5 bases). The CDR3 covers 12 residues. Trimming removed 6 bases from V and 4 bases from J, with 10 bases in between. From germline, CDR1 is MNHNY and CDR2 SVGAGI (reference sequence). DNA for the CDR3: TGTGCCAGCAGCCTTGGGAGTTACGAGCAGTACTTC. This sequence encodes CASSLGSYEQYF.

The rearrangement links TRBV5-1 to TRBJ2-3; D gene uncertain. From germline, CDR1 is SGHRS and CDR2 YFSETQ. The germline V and J ends were trimmed by 0 bases and 3 bases, with 8 bases remaining between them. The length of the CDR3 is 14 residues. Here the CDR3 reads CASSLAFQTDTQYF. CDR3 in DNA: TGCGCCAGCAGCTTGGCTTTTCAGACAGATACGCAGTATTTT.

The rearrangement uses TRBV6-5 and TRBJ2-7, with D tentatively TRBD1 (6 bases). V was trimmed by 6 bases and J by 3 bases, leaving 12 bases between them. Germline CDR1 is MNHEY and CDR2 is SVGAGI. The CDR3 has 13 amino acids. DNA of the CDR3: TGTGCCAGCAGCTCCGACAGGAACTACGAGCAGTACTTC. Encoded protein: CASSSDRNYEQYF.

The chain uses TRBV11-2 and TRBJ2-3; TRBD2 matches 13 bases. This CDR3 comprises 15 residues. With V trimmed by 5 bases and J by 6 bases, 5 bases remained unmatched. Germline CDR1 reads SGHAT; CDR2 reads FQNNGV. The CDR3 loop is CASSVGLAGADTQYF. DNA for the CDR3: TGTGCCAGCAGCGTCGGACTAGCGGGGGCGGATACGCAGTATTTT.

In this sample, this clone turned up once. The gene calls are TRBV6-6 and TRBJ1-2; D possibly corresponds to TRBD1 (5 bases). Trimming stripped 5 bases from V and 4 bases from J, with 11 bases between. Germline CDR1 is MNHNY and CDR2 is SVGAGI (reference sequence). The CDR3 is 13 amino acids. DNA for the CDR3: TGTGCCAGCAGTCCCCAGGGTATCTATGGCTACACCTTC. Translation gives CASSPQGIYGYTF.

V and J are TRBV19 and TRBJ1-1, with D tentatively TRBD1 (5 bases). Trimming cost V 7 bases and J 1 base, with 16 bases left between them. Germline V gives CDR1 LNHDA, CDR2 SQIVND (reference sequence). There are 15 residues in the CDR3. CDR3 in DNA: TGTGCCAGTAACCTTTGGGGCAGCTCGAACACTGAAGCTTTCTTT. Encoded protein: CASNLWGSSNTEAFF.

V usage is TRBV6-1 and J usage is TRBJ1-1; D unclear. The ends were cut back, 4 bases at V and 4 bases at J, with 13 bases in the middle. This CDR3 contains 14 residues. Germline CDR1 and CDR2: MNHNS and SASEGT. Written as DNA, the CDR3 is TGTGCCAGCAGTGTTTTACGGGAAAGCACTGAAGCTTTCTTT. This translates into CASSVLRESTEAFF.

The chain joins TRBV27 to TRBJ2-7, with D maybe TRBD2 (6 bases). V was cut by 6 bases and J by 2 bases, with 14 bases left in between. CDR1 MNHEY and CDR2 SMNVEV come from the germline V gene (reference sequence). The CDR3 consists of 14 residues. The CDR3 is CASRSAGSTYEQYF. CDR3 bases: TGTGCCAGCAGATCGGCGGGATCCACCTACGAGCAGTACTTC.

This chain uses TRBV7-8 with TRBJ2-1; D is unclear. This CDR3 is 14 amino acids long. Trimming removed 0 bases at V and 0 bases at J, with 3 bases between. Germline CDR1 reads SGHVS; CDR2 reads FQNEAQ. Here the CDR3 reads CASSLARSYNEQFF. The CDR3 coding sequence is TGTGCCAGCAGCTTAGCTCGCTCCTACAATGAGCAGTTCTTC.

This clone was observed once. This rearrangement joins TRBV15 to TRBJ2-7; the match to TRBD1 covers 10 bases. Germline-derived CDR1 and CDR2 are LNHNV and YYDKDF (reference sequence). J gave up 3 bases and V 0 bases, and 8 bases lay outside the gene matches. The CDR3 runs to 17 residues. This CDR3 reads CATSRESIRDRGYEQYF. The CDR3 DNA reads as TGTGCCACCAGCAGAGAGAGCATAAGGGACAGGGGCTACGAGCAGTACTTC.

The chain links TRBV29-1 to TRBJ2-7, with D possibly being TRBD1 (5 bases). CDR1 and CDR2 from the germline V gene are SQVTM and ANQGSEA. Trimming stripped 4 bases from V and 6 bases from J, with 19 bases between. The CDR3 contains 14 residues. The CDR3 here is CSVVLGDFPTEQYF. In DNA form, the CDR3 reads TGCAGCGTTGTTTTAGGGGATTTTCCCACCGAGCAGTACTTC.

The V and J genes are TRBV5-4 and TRBJ2-3; tentatively, D is TRBD1 (7 bases). This CDR3 contains 13 residues. V was pared by 6 bases and J by 7 bases, with 15 bases between. The germline gives CDR1 SGHNT, CDR2 YYREEE (reference sequence). The chain's CDR3 is CASKWTGGNTQYF. CDR3 coding DNA: TGTGCCAGCAAGTGGACAGGAGGGAATACGCAGTATTTT.

This chain uses TRBV5-6 with TRBJ2-7; no definite D call. V dropped 5 bases and J dropped 0 bases, with 12 bases sitting between them. CDR1 is SGHDT, CDR2 YYEEEE, per germline. This CDR3 spans 14 amino acids. CDR3: CASSYIRVSYEQYF. The DNA for the CDR3 is TGTGCCAGCAGTTATATTCGGGTCTCCTACGAGCAGTACTTC.

This clone was seen only once. V is TRBV5-1 and J is TRBJ2-3, with TRBD1 matching 7 bases. Germline values: CDR1 SGHRS, CDR2 YFSETQ. This CDR3 has 14 residues. V was pared by 6 bases and J by 1 base, with 5 bases of the junction left unmatched. The CDR3 DNA reads as TGCGCCAGCAAGGGGACAGCGGGCACAGATACGCAGTATTTT. Amino acids: CASKGTAGTDTQYF.

The CDR3 DNA sequence: TGTGCTAGTGGTTTGGAAACCGGGAAGCTGGGCTACACCTTC. This sequence encodes CASGLETGKLGYTF. The chain couples TRBV12-5 to TRBJ1-2; no clear D. Germline CDR1 is LGHNT and CDR2 is FRNRAP. CDR3 length: 14 residues. Between the trimmed V and J ends, which lost 1 base and 8 bases, there was a span of 14 bases.